A selection of T cell receptor beta chains follows, all from one sample in a study of shared clonotypes between healthy human individuals. Only in-frame clones appear in the TCRdb table, and some are missing; sequencing was by immunoSEQ multiplex PCR. The data contain some 2 million clones, about 94% of them singletons. The source material was naive CD8+ T cells sorted from blood. The receptors originated from a man aged 18 to 29 in good health. CDR3s include the opening cysteine and the closing phenylalanine or tryptophan. A D gene is named only where the DNA matches it firmly. Expanded clones are given a class, and other clones once, few, many or no size at all.

CDR3 DNA: TGTGCCAGCAGCTTCTCCCGTGGGGGTAATAATGAGCAGTTCTTC; CDR3 protein: CASSFSRGGNNEQFF; V gene: TRBV7-9; clone size: -; J gene: TRBJ2-1; D gene: -
CDR3 DNA: TGTGCCAGCAGCCAACTGACACCAACAGGGGGGACAGATACGCAGTATTTT; CDR3 protein: CASSQLTPTGGTDTQYF; V gene: TRBV27; clone size: -; J gene: TRBJ2-3; D gene: TRBD1
CDR3 DNA: TGTGCCTGGAGTGACGACAGCTATGGCTACACCTTC; CDR3 protein: CAWSDDSYGYTF; V gene: TRBV30; clone size: -; J gene: TRBJ1-2; D gene: -
CDR3 DNA: TGTGCCAGCTCACCGACAGACTCCTACGAGCAGTACTTC; CDR3 protein: CASSPTDSYEQYF; V gene: TRBV18; clone size: -; J gene: TRBJ2-7; D gene: -
CDR3 DNA: TGTGCCAGCAGCCCCCGACAGGACCAAGAGACCCAGTACTTC; CDR3 protein: CASSPRQDQETQYF; V gene: TRBV13; clone size: -; J gene: TRBJ2-5; D gene: -
CDR3 DNA: TGTGCCAGCGGACAGGACAGGGGGCTTTACGAGCAGTACTTC; CDR3 protein: CASGQDRGLYEQYF; V gene: TRBV28; clone size: -; J gene: TRBJ2-7; D gene: TRBD1
CDR3 DNA: TGTGCCAGCGCCCCTGGAAGACTGGAGTTCTTC; CDR3 protein: CASAPGRLEFF; V gene: TRBV7-2; clone size: -; J gene: TRBJ2-1; D gene: -
CDR3 DNA: TGTGCCAGCAGCCCCACGGGACTGGACTATGGCTACACCTTC; CDR3 protein: CASSPTGLDYGYTF; V gene: TRBV7-9; clone size: -; J gene: TRBJ1-2; D gene: -
CDR3 DNA: TGTGCCAGCAGCGCTTTTAGCGGGAGAGTGACTGGGGCCAACGTCCTGACTTTC; CDR3 protein: CASSAFSGRVTGANVLTF; V gene: TRBV7-2; clone size: -; J gene: TRBJ2-6; D gene: TRBD2
CDR3 DNA: TGTGCCAGCAGTCCACAGGAGTTCGACTATGGCTACACCTTC; CDR3 protein: CASSPQEFDYGYTF; V gene: TRBV6-5; clone size: once; J gene: TRBJ1-2; D gene: -
CDR3 DNA: TGTGCCTGGAGTTTGGGGTGGAGTGAGCAGTTCTTC; CDR3 protein: CAWSLGWSEQFF; V gene: TRBV30; clone size: -; J gene: TRBJ2-1; D gene: -
CDR3 DNA: TGTGCCAGTAGCCCATTATTCGGGAGCGAGGGAGATACGCAGTATTTT; CDR3 protein: CASSPLFGSEGDTQYF; V gene: TRBV19; clone size: -; J gene: TRBJ2-3; D gene: -